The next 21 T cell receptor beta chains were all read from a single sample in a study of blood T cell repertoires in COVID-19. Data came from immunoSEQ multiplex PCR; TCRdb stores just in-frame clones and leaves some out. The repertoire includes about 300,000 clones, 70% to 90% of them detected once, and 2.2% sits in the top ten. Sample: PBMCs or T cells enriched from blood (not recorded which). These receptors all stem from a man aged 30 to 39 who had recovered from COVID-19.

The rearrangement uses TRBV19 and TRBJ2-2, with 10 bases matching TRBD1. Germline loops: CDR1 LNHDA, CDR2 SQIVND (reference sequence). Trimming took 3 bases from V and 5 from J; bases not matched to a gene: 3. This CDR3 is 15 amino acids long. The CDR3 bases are TGTGCCAGTAGTATGGGACAGGGGACGACCGGGGAGCTGTTTTTT. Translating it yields CASSMGQGTTGELFF.

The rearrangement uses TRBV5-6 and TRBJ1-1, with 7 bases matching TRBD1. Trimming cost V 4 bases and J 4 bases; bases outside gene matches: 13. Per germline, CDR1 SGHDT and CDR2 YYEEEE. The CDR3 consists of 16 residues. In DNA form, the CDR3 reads TGTGCCAGCAGCCGGAGGCGGGACAGCAGAACCACTGAAGCTTTCTTT. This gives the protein CASSRRRDSRTTEAFF. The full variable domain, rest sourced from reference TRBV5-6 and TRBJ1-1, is DAGVTQSPTHLIKTRGQQVTLRCSPKSGHDTVSWYQQALGQGPQFIFQYYEEEERQRGNFPDRFSGHQFPNYSSELNVNALLLGDSALYLCASSRRRDSRTTEAFFGQGTRLTVV.

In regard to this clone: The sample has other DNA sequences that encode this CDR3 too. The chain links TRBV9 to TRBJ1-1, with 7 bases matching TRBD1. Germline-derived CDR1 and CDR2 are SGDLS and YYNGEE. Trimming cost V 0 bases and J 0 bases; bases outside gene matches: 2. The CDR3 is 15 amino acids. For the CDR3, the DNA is TGTGCCAGCAGCGTAGGGGACAGTCTGAACACTGAAGCTTTCTTT. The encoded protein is CASSVGDSLNTEAFF.

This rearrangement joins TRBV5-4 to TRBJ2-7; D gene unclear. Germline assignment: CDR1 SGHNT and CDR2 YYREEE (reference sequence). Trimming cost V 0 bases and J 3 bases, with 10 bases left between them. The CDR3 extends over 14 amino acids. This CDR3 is CASSLGIRGYEQYF. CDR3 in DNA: TGTGCCAGCAGCTTGGGAATCAGAGGCTACGAGCAGTACTTC.

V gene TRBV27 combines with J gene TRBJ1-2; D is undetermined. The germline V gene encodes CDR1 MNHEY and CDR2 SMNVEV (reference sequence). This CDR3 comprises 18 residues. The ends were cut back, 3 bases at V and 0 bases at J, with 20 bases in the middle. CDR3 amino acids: CASSFSYLGGSSNYGYTF. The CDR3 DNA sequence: TGTGCCAGCAGTTTCAGTTATTTAGGAGGCTCCTCTAACTATGGCTACACCTTC.

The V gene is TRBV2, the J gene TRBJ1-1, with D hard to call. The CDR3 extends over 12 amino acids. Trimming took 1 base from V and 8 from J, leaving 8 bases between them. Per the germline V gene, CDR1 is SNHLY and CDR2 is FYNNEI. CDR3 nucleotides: TGTGCCAGCAGTGAAGGGGAGAAAGAAGCTTTCTTT. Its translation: CASSEGEKEAFF.

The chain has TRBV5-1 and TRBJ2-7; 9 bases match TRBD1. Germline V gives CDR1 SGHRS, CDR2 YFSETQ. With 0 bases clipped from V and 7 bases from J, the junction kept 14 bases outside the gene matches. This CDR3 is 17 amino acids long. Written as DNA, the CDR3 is TGCGCCAGCAGCTTGGTGGGGGGACAGGGCCGACTAGGGGAGCAGTACTTC. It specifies CASSLVGGQGRLGEQYF. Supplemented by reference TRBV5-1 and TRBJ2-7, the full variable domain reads KAGVTQTPRYLIKTRGQQVTLSCSPISGHRSVSWYQQTPGQGLQFLFEYFSETQRNKGNFPGRFSGRQFSNSRSEMNVSTLELGDSALYLCASSLVGGQGRLGEQYFGPGTRLTVT.

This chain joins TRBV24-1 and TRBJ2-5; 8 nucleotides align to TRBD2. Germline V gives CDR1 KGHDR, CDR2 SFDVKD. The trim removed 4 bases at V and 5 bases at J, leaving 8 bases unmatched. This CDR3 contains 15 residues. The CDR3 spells CATSEPGGAGETQYF. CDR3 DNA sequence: TGTGCCACCAGTGAACCCGGGGGGGCGGGTGAGACCCAGTACTTC.

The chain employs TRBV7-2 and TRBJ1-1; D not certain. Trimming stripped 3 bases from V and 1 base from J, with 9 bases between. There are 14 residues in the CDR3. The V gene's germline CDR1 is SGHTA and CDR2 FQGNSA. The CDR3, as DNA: TGTGCCAGCAGCTTGGGCCAGAAGAACACTGAAGCTTTCTTT. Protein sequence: CASSLGQKNTEAFF.

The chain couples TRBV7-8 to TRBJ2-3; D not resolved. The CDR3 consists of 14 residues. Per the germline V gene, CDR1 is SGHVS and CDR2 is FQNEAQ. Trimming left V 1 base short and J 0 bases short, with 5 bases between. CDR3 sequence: CASSLVYSTDTQYF. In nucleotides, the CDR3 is TGTGCCAGCAGCTTAGTATATAGCACAGATACGCAGTATTTT.

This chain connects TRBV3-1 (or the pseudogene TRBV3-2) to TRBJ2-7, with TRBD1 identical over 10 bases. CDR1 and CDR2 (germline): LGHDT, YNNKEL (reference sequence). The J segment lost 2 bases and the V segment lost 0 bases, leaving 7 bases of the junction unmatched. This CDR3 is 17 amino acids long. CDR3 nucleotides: TGTGCCAGCAGCCAAGATATTCGACAGGGGGCCACCTACGAGCAGTACTTC. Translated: CASSQDIRQGATYEQYF.

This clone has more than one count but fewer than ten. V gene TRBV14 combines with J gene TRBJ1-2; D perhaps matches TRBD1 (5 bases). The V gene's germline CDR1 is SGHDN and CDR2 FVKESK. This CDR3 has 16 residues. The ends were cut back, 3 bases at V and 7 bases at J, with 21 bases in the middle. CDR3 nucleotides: TGTGCCAGCAGCCATGCTAACGACAGAATAGGCGGTGGCTACACCTTC. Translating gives CASSHANDRIGGGYTF.

CDR3 bases: TGTGCCAGTAAAACGACAGGGCGTTCTAATTCACCCCTCCACTTT. This gives the protein CASKTTGRSNSPLHF. The rearrangement joins TRBV5-6 to TRBJ1-6, with 7 bases identical to TRBD1. This CDR3 has 15 amino acids. J was trimmed by 6 bases and V by 8 bases; bases with no gene match: 11. Germline values: CDR1 SGHDT, CDR2 YYEEEE. Full variable domain (missing parts from reference TRBV5-6 and TRBJ1-6): DAGVTQSPTHLIKTRGQQVTLRCSPKSGHDTVSWYQQALGQGPQFIFQYYEEEERQRGNFPDRFSGHQFPNYSSELNVNALLLGDSALYLCASKTTGRSNSPLHFGNGTRLTVT.

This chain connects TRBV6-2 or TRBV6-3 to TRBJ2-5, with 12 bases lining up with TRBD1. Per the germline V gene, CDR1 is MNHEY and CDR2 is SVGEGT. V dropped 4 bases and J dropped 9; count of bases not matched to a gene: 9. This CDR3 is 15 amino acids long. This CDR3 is CASSLGTGGASAQYF. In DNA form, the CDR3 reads TGTGCCAGCAGTTTAGGGACAGGGGGCGCATCGGCCCAGTACTTC.

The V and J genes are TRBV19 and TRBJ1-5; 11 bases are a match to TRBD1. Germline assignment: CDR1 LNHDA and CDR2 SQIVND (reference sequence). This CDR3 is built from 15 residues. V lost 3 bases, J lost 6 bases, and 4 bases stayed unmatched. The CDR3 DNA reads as TGTGCCAGTAGTATCTATGGGACAGGGGGTCAGCCCCAGCATTTT. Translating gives CASSIYGTGGQPQHF.

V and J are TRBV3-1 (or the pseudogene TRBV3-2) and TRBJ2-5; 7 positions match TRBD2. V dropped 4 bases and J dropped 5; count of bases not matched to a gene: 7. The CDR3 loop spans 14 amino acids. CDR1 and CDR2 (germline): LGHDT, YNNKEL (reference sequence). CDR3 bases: TGTGCCAGCAGCCCCGCCGGGGGGAAGGAGACCCAGTACTTC. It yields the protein CASSPAGGKETQYF.

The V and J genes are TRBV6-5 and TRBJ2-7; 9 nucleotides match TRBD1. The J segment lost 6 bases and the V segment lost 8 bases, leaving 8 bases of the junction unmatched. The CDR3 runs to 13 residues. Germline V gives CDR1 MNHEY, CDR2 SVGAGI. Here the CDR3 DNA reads TGTGCCAGCTCCCCGGGACAGGGTGCCGAGCAGTACTTC. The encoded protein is CASSPGQGAEQYF.

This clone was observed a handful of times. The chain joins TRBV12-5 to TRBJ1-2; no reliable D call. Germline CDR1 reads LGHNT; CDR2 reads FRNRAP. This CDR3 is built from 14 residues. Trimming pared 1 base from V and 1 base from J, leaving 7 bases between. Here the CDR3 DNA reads TGTGCTAGTGGTTTGGACGGACTTAACTATGGCTACACCTTC. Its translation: CASGLDGLNYGYTF.

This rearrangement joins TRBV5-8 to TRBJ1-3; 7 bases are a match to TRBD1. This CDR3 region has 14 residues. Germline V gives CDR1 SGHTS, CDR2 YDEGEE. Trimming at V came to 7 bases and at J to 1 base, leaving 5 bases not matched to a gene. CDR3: CASERGPSGNTIYF. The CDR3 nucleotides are TGTGCCAGCGAGAGGGGGCCATCTGGAAACACCATATATTTT.

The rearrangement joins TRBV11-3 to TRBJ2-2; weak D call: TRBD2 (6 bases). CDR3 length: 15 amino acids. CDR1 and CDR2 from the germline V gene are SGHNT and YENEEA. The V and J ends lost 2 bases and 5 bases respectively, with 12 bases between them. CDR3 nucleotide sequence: TGTGCCAGCAGCTTAAGGTCAGGGAGGACCGGGGAGCTGTTTTTT. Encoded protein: CASSLRSGRTGELFF.

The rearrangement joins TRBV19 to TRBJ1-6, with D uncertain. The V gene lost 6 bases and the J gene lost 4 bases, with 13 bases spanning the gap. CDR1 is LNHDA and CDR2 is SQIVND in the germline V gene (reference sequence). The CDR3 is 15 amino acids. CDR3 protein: CASSLDGVYNSPLHF. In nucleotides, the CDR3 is TGTGCCAGTAGCTTGGACGGGGTGTATAATTCACCCCTCCACTTT.